Given below is one T cell receptor beta chain in context. Its antigen is currently unknown. The data stem from a study of chemoradiotherapy in HPV16-positive cancers. On the study more broadly: A couple of HPV16-positive patients' cells yielded candidate HPV-specific clones and common motifs. Whole-study results and caveats: Candidate HPV-specific clones and E7-related TCR motifs grew in tumor during treatment. For HPV16-positive patients, expanding HPV-responsive T cells associated with longer recurrence-free survival.

Over chemoradiotherapy, repertoires were sampled more than once. Profiled with immunoSEQ multiplex PCR; TCRdb holds only in-frame clones, not every one. Here the sample spans around 4,900 clones, less than 85% being singletons. The source of this sequence is a human donor with HPV-associated anogenital cancer. The material sequenced was tumor tissue, taken from a patient who underwent chemoradiotherapy.

The CDR3 spells CASSLGGQGTGYTF. The CDR3 bases are TGTGCCAGCAGCTTAGGGGGACAGGGGACTGGCTACACCTTC. This chain joins TRBV7-2 and TRBJ1-2, with 10 bases fitting TRBD1. Per germline, CDR1 SGHTA and CDR2 FQGNSA. After removal of 1 base from V and 7 bases from J, the junction contained 3 bases not matched to a gene. The CDR3 is 14 amino acids.